This T cell receptor (beta chain) was identified during a study of blood T cell repertoires in COVID-19. Study at large: T cells, B-cell-depleted T cells, or PBMCs provided the cDNA or gDNA that served as material.

The repertoire was sequenced with immunoSEQ multiplex PCR; TCRdb's copy has only in-frame clones and lacks some. The sample records approximately 190,000 clones, 65% to 85% being singletons. Recovered status in Cohort 3 required two negative PCRs, clearance, or symptom resolution. There are 14 residues in the CDR3. CDR1 is SGDLS and CDR2 is YYNGEE in the germline V gene. Deletions cut 3 bases from V and 5 bases from J, with 13 bases between. This chain uses TRBV9 with TRBJ2-3; the D gene is possibly TRBD1 (5 bases). Sequenced input: PBMCs or T cells enriched from blood (not recorded which). This TCR derives from a man aged 35 to 55 who had recovered from COVID-19. The CDR3 sequence: CASSANPTGDTQYF. The CDR3 DNA sequence: TGTGCCAGCAGCGCAAACCCTACAGGAGATACGCAGTATTTT.